This T cell receptor (beta chain) comes out of a study of molecular identifiers for immune sequencing clone quantification. Findings and limits, study-wide: In naive cells, clones above 20 RNA copies held under 1% of molecules, whereas in effector cells they held over 99%.

With regard to this clonotype: The antigen is not known.

CDR1 is SGHTA and CDR2 is FQGNSA in the germline V gene. This CDR3 has 16 residues. V was shortened by 2 bases and J by 4 bases, with 17 bases between the two germline ends. TCRdb re-called the PCR reads through MiXCR, storing one row per CDR3 protein. Of over 600,000 distinct CDR3 sequences in the sample, 20% were seen once. When naive CD8 T cells were sorted, they were gated as CD8+CD4-CCR7+CD45RA+. The specimen sequenced was naive CD8+ T cells from blood, with Jurkat cell RNA spiked in. Subset described: FACS-sorted CD8+CD4-CCR7+CD45RA+ naive T cells. The chain has TRBV7-2 and TRBJ1-1, with D perhaps TRBD1 (5 bases). The source is a human donor in good health. Some libraries in this study had Jurkat cell RNA spiked in. CDR3 region: CASSLSGRGSSTEAFF. In DNA form, the CDR3 reads TGTGCCAGCAGCTTATCGGGTAGGGGCTCGAGCACTGAAGCTTTCTTT.